This entry describes one TCR beta chain. Followed over time, Seattle patients had been enrolled while infection was active. The data were taken from a study of blood T cell repertoires in COVID-19. Study details: Both acute and convalescent COVID-19 samples were obtained from the United States, Italy and Spain. PBMCs, B-cell-depleted T cells, or T cells were the source of the cDNA or gDNA that made up the material.

The CDR3 consists of 11 residues. Trimming stripped 4 bases from V and 3 bases from J, with 5 bases between. Authors' methods: Cell counts per sample came from amplifying reference gene primers. Libraries were prepared by immunoSEQ multiplex PCR; TCRdb keeps only in-frame clonotypes and omits some of them. V and J calls and clone size are as listed in that table; D and trimming were resolved from the DNA. The sample contains hundreds of thousands of clones, around 87% of which appear only once. Sequenced sample: peripheral blood. This chain uses TRBV5-3 with TRBJ2-7; D ambiguous. TRBV5-3 is given ORF status, its function remaining uncertain. The receptor was isolated from a woman between 45 and 65 years old with COVID-19, enrolled during active disease. CDR3 sequence reads: CARSTGYEQYF. The CDR3 bases are TGTGCCAGAAGCACCGGCTACGAGCAGTACTTC.